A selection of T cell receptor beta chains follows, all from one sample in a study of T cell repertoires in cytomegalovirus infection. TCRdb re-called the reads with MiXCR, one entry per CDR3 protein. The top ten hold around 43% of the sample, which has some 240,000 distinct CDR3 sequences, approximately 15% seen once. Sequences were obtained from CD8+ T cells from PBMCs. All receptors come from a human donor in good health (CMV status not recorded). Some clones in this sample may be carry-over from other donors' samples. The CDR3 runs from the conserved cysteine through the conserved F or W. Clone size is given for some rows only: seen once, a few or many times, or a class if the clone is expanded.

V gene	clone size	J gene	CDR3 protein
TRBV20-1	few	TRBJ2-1	CSARFNEQFF
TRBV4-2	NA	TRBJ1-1	CASSQKQGAGTEAFF
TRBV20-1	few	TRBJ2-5	CSARVRGSSRKTQYF
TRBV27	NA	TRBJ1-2	CASSPGTAGGTYGYTF
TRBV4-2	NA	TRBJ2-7	CASSQDLSTGASSYEQYF
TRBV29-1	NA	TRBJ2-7	CSVGAAESSYEQYF
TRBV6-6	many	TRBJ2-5	CASSYLRTRAGQETQYF
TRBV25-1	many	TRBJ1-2	CASSPRQPANYGYTF
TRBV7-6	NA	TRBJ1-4	CASSLGASGGELFF
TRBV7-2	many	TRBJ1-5	CASSLWSGYSNQPQHF
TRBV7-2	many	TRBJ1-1	CASSSTHGNTEAFF
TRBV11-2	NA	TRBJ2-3	CASSTLAGIDTDTQYF
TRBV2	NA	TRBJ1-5	CASSEMGSNQPQHF
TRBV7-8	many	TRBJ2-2	CAILMSGETPRGTGELFF
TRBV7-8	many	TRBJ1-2	CASSLIDRAGYTF
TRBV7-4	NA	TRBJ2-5	CASSLARILEPRETQYF
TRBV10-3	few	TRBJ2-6	CAISEMGLPTPSGANVLTF
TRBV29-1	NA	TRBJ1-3	CSVVQGLQSSGNTIYF
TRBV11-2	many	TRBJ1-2	CASSLGEWKNAGYTF
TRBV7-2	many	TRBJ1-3	CASSSSPGAGNTIYF
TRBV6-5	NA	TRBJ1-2	CASSYLIQGGDGYTF
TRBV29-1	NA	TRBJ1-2	CSVHTGKDGYTF
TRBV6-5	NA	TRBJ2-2	CASSYSPGERTGELFF
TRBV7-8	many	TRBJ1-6	CASSWGGLISYNSPLHF
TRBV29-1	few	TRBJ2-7	CSVEDDQGTTYEQYF
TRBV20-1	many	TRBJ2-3	CSASGRWDYTQYF
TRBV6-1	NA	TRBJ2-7	CASNFRDRADEQYF
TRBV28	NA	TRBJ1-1	CASSLWGVGTEAFF
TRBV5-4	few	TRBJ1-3	CASSPGTEENTIYF
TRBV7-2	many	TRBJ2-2	CASSFFGGDYTGELFF
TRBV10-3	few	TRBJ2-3	CAISEGTGGTDTQYF
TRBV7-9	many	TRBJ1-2	CASSPTGGGYGYTF
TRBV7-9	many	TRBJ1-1	CASTHGGTEAFF
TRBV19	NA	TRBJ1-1	CASSIVPTEAFF
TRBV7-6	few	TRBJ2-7	CASSLGARGAHEQYF
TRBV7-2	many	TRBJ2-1	CASSLLGREQFF
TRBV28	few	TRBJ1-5	CASSTRSPLLGGSGLNQPQHF
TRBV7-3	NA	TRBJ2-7	CASTLPRGLCEQYF
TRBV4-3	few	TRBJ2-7	CASSQRNKGGTSGKSYEQYF
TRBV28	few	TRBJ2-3	CASSFTGLAVSSTDTQYF
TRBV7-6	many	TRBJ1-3	CASSAGPPGTSGNTIYF
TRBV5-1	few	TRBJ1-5	CASSLSGDDQPQHF
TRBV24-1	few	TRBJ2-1	CATSDSFSGGSQPNEQFF
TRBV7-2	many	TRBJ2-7	CASRRRGGGGSYEQYF
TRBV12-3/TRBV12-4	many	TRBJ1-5	CASSIKASGQPQHF
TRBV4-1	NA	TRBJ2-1	CASSQDRTGAYNEQFF
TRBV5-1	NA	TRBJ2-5	CASSPGVLAGGRAQETQYF